The clone carrying this T cell receptor beta chain has only one observation. Since the CDR3 does not end with the conserved phenylalanine or tryptophan, this likely comes from a read error. TCRdb reanalysed the PCR reads using MiXCR and keeps one entry per CDR3 protein. The sample holds 85,000 to 120,000 distinct CDR3 sequences, roughly half seen once. The data were taken from a study of CDR3 diversity in severe acne. Sequenced sample: blood. This TCR was sampled from a male donor with acne.

Here the CDR3 reads CASSLDSPGELFS. The CDR3 nucleotides are TGTGCCAGCAGCTTAGACAGCCCCGGGGAGCTGTTTTCT. The chain recombines TRBV7-9 with TRBJ2-2; the D is unclear. Trimming removed 1 base at V and 6 bases at J, with 6 bases between. This CDR3 has 13 amino acids. Germline lookup yields CDR1 SEHNR and CDR2 FQNEAQ (reference sequence).